A single sample gave rise to the 19 T cell receptor beta chains below, sequenced in a study of cytomegalovirus exposure and HLA in healthy donors. The PCR ran on 60 Vbeta and 13 Jbeta primers. The data were produced by immunoSEQ multiplex PCR, yet TCRdb's version contains in-frame clones alone and is incomplete. This repertoire shows more than 150,000 clones, 70% to 90% found once; its top ten account for 2.2%. Input material: PBMCs. The source of these receptors is a young woman in good health and CMV-seronegative.

The rearrangement links TRBV4-3 to TRBJ2-7, with 7 bases fitting TRBD1. Germline lookup yields CDR1 LGHNA and CDR2 YSLEER. CDR3 length equals 15 residues. The V segment lost 3 bases and the J segment 5 bases; nucleotides outside the gene matches: 10. The CDR3, as DNA: TGCGCCAGCAGCCACCTACCTACAGGGGTTCACGAGCAGTACTTC. Protein: CASSHLPTGVHEQYF.

The DNA for the CDR3 is TGTGCCAGCAGTTTGCAGACAGGTCACGGCTACACCTTC. Protein: CASSLQTGHGYTF. The V gene is TRBV27, the J gene TRBJ1-2, with D perhaps TRBD1 (6 bases). Per the germline V gene, CDR1 is MNHEY and CDR2 is SMNVEV (reference sequence). The V end was cut by 3 bases, the J end by 8 bases, with 13 bases between. This CDR3 contains 13 residues.

This rearrangement joins TRBV19 to TRBJ2-1; D is possibly TRBD2 (6 bases). There are 17 residues in the CDR3. Trimming stripped 5 bases from V and 4 bases from J, with 21 bases between. CDR1 is LNHDA and CDR2 is SQIVND in the germline V gene (reference sequence). The CDR3, as DNA: TGTGCCAGTAGTTATGATGGGCTGGGGCGGGGATACAATGAGCAGTTCTTC. It is translated as CASSYDGLGRGYNEQFF.

For this clone: The junction shows a germline mismatch at one end, possibly a read error. This chain connects TRBV28 to TRBJ2-4; TRBD1 matches 7 bases. The V gene's germline CDR1 is MDHEN and CDR2 SYDVKM. The CDR3 covers 13 residues. CDR3 sequence (DNA): TGTGCCAGCAGTCAGGCAGGGGGAAACAGTCAGTACTTC. It encodes CASSQAGGNSQYF. Full variable domain (rest looked up from reference TRBV28 and TRBJ2-4): DVKVTQSSRYLVKRTGEKVFLECVQDMDHENMFWYRQDPGLGLRLIYFSYDVKMKEKGDIPEGYSVSREKKERFSLILESASTNQTSMYLCASSQAGGNSQYFGAGTRLSVL.

This clone was found a few times. V usage is TRBV4-1 and J usage is TRBJ1-1; TRBD1 might be the D (5 bases). CDR3 length: 14 residues. Germline V CDR1 and CDR2: MGHRA, YSYEKL. V was pared by 5 bases and J by 2 bases, with 12 bases between. The CDR3 nucleotides are TGCGCCAGCAGCGCAGTCGGGGGTAACACTGAAGCTTTCTTT. Amino acid sequence: CASSAVGGNTEAFF.

This chain links TRBV28 with TRBJ1-4; D unclear. This CDR3 has 15 residues. The V gene's germline CDR1 is MDHEN and CDR2 SYDVKM. V lost 2 bases and J 4 bases, leaving 11 bases between the germline ends. CDR3 sequence: CASSLAGRINEKLFF. CDR3 in DNA: TGTGCCAGCAGTTTAGCCGGCAGGATTAATGAAAAACTGTTTTTT.

The chain couples TRBV19 to TRBJ2-3; D is unresolved. V lost 8 bases to trimming and J lost 6 bases, with 18 bases between them. CDR3 length: 14 residues. The germline V gene has CDR1 LNHDA and CDR2 SQIVND (reference sequence). CDR3 protein: CASCDFQVGDTQYF. The CDR3 region has the DNA TGTGCCAGTTGCGATTTCCAGGTCGGCGATACGCAGTATTTT.

This clone turned up a few times. This rearrangement joins TRBV18 to TRBJ2-6; perhaps TRBD1 as D (5 bases). Trimming took 3 bases from V and 0 from J, leaving 15 bases between them. The CDR3 contains 18 residues. Germline V gene data show CDR1 as KGHSH and CDR2 as LQKENI. As DNA, the CDR3 is TGTGCCAGCTCACCCGACAGAAGTGGGGTCTCTGGGGCCAACGTCCTGACTTTC. This codes for CASSPDRSGVSGANVLTF.

The rearrangement uses TRBV29-1 and TRBJ1-5, with 7 bases matching TRBD1. The CDR3 is 14 amino acids. The J segment lost 6 bases and the V segment lost 7 bases, leaving 12 bases of the junction unmatched. The V gene's germline CDR1 is SQVTM and CDR2 ANQGSEA. CDR3 sequence reads: CSAGGGGGGQPQHF. The CDR3 coding sequence is TGCAGCGCTGGAGGCGGAGGGGGCGGTCAGCCCCAGCATTTT.

In its sample, this clone was seen a few times. The genes are TRBV19 and TRBJ1-2; D ambiguous. Germline loops: CDR1 LNHDA, CDR2 SQIVND (reference sequence). Trimming took off 5 bases at V and 3 bases at J, with 7 bases between the two ends. The CDR3 has 12 residues. DNA of the CDR3: TGTGCCAGTAGTGTCTCAGACTATGGCTACACCTTC. Protein sequence: CASSVSDYGYTF.

DNA for the CDR3: TGTGCCAGCAGCCCCTATGACGAGCAGTACTTC. Residues: CASSPYDEQYF. The rearrangement links TRBV7-9 to TRBJ2-7; D not resolved. The germline V gene encodes CDR1 SEHNR and CDR2 FQNEAQ (reference sequence). The V gene lost 5 bases and the J gene lost 5 bases, with 7 bases spanning the gap. This CDR3 spans 11 amino acids.

V is TRBV6-5 and J is TRBJ1-1, with 12 bases fitting TRBD1. With V trimmed by 5 bases and J by 4 bases, 5 bases remained unmatched. CDR1 is MNHEY and CDR2 is SVGAGI in the germline V gene. This CDR3 spans 15 amino acids. The CDR3 DNA follows: TGTGCCAGCAGTGGGACAGGGGGCAAAGGCACTGAAGCTTTCTTT. Translation: CASSGTGGKGTEAFF.

The chain couples TRBV7-2 to TRBJ1-2, with 12 bases identical to TRBD1. This CDR3 is 16 amino acids long. Germline values: CDR1 SGHTA, CDR2 FQGNSA. Trimming at V came to 5 bases and at J to 8 bases, leaving 12 bases not matched to a gene. The CDR3 bases are TGTGCCAGCAGCATCGACCGGGACAGGGGGCGGTTCGGCTACACCTTC. This sequence encodes CASSIDRDRGRFGYTF.

As DNA, the CDR3 is TGTGCCAGCTCACCGACGAGCGGGGGGGCGTTCTTC. Its translation is CASSPTSGGAFF. The gene calls are TRBV18 and TRBJ2-1, with 10 bases identical to TRBD2. From germline, CDR1 is KGHSH and CDR2 LQKENI. The CDR3 consists of 12 residues. Trimming cost V 3 bases and J 15 bases; bases outside gene matches: 5.

This clone has only a few counts. The V and J genes are TRBV7-2 and TRBJ2-6; TRBD1 is a possible D gene (5 bases). Trimming cost V 5 bases and J 0 bases, with 14 bases left between them. The CDR3 sequence is 17 residues long. Germline CDR1 is SGHTA and CDR2 is FQGNSA. The CDR3 DNA sequence: TGTGCCAGCAGCAAAAAGACAGCTAACTCTGGGGCCAACGTCCTGACTTTC. Amino acid sequence: CASSKKTANSGANVLTF.

The chain joins TRBV28 to TRBJ2-7, with a weak D call TRBD1 (6 bases). V lost 6 bases, J lost 0 bases, and 12 bases lay in between. The CDR3 length is 14 residues. Per germline, CDR1 MDHEN and CDR2 SYDVKM. CDR3 coding DNA: TGTGCCAGCAGCCAGGGGACAACCTCCTACGAGCAGTACTTC. As protein: CASSQGTTSYEQYF.

The rearrangement joins TRBV14 to TRBJ1-1, with a tentative D call TRBD1 (5 bases). The CDR3 is 13 amino acids. The ends were cut back, 1 base at V and 6 bases at J, with 9 bases in the middle. Germline V CDR1 and CDR2: SGHDN, FVKESK. The CDR3 DNA is TGTGCCAGCAGCCAAGTACAGGTATCTGAAGCTTTCTTT. Encoded protein: CASSQVQVSEAFF. Looking up the rest from reference TRBV14 and TRBJ1-1 gives the full variable domain: EAGVTQFPSHSVIEKGQTVTLRCDPISGHDNLYWYRRVMGKEIKFLLHFVKESKQDESGMPNNRFLAERTGGTYSTLKVQPAELEDSGVYFCASSQVQVSEAFFGQGTRLTVV.

This chain links TRBV7-2 with TRBJ2-1, with D possibly being TRBD2 (6 bases). V lost 1 base to trimming and J lost 13 bases, with 11 bases between them. In germline, CDR1 is SGHTA, CDR2 FQGNSA. This CDR3 has 12 residues. The CDR3 loop is CASSLVGLNQFF. The CDR3 DNA reads TGTGCCAGCAGCTTAGTCGGACTAAACCAGTTCTTC.

Turning to this clone: The junction departs from the called germline gene at one end, perhaps through a read error. The chain recombines TRBV23-1 with TRBJ2-7, with a tentative D call TRBD1 (5 bases). TRBV23-1 is an open reading frame whose function is uncertain. The CDR3 consists of 17 residues. CDR3 sequence: CASSKSPRDLKSYEQYF. DNA for the CDR3: TGCGCCAGCAGTAAATCCCCCAGGGATCTTAAATCCTACGAGCAGTACTTC.